The clone carrying this TCR beta chain was seen once. Its antigen is as yet unknown. The sample comes from a study of cytomegalovirus exposure and HLA in healthy donors. Study-level results: A reported reduction in N-insertions relative to the approximately 600-donor mean was seen in an Asian-associated ancestry cluster in a later analysis. Data from an earlier analysis indicated that most TCR beta V segments were productive either about 87% or about 30% of the time. Roughly uniform sequencing depth across donors was assumed, possibly incorrectly. HLA alleles were associated with roughly 17,000 TCR beta sequences in a later analysis at 0.05 false discovery rate.

Germline V lookup: CDR1 MNHNY, CDR2 SVGAGI (reference sequence). This CDR3 region has 16 residues. Trimming took 8 bases from V and 2 from J; bases not matched to a gene: 12. PCR was performed using 60 Vbeta and 13 Jbeta primers. Sequenced by immunoSEQ multiplex PCR; TCRdb stores in-frame clones only, minus some. Of some 220,000 clones in the sample, 70% to 85% were seen once. This sequence was found in an older woman in good health and CMV-seropositive. Sequencing was carried out using PBMCs. The genes are TRBV6-6 and TRBJ1-1, with 9 bases matching TRBD1. The CDR3 loop is CASLLTPGQGNTEAFF. CDR3 DNA sequence: TGTGCCAGCCTGCTCACTCCGGGACAGGGTAACACTGAAGCTTTCTTT.